What follows describes a single T cell receptor (beta chain). This sample was included in a study of blood T cell repertoires in COVID-19. For the study at large: Samples taken during acute and convalescent COVID-19 were collected in the United States, Italy and Spain. PBMCs, B-cell-depleted T cells, or T cells provided the cDNA or gDNA that made up the material.

Trimming removed 3 bases at V and 0 bases at J, with 12 bases between. Looked up from germline, CDR1 is LGHDT and CDR2 is YNNKEL (reference sequence). The CDR3 is 16 amino acids. Original analysis: Cell counts per sample came from amplifying reference gene primers. Using immunoSEQ multiplex PCR, the repertoire was profiled, and TCRdb retains in-frame clones only, with some absent. V and J calls plus clone size are reproduced from that table; the DNA served to infer D and trimming. The table records 85,000 to 110,000 clones, approximately 80% of them present only once. The sequenced sample was peripheral blood. The chain uses TRBV3-1 (or the pseudogene TRBV3-2) and TRBJ2-1, with TRBD2 as a possible D gene (5 bases). The receptor was derived from a human donor in a cohort sampled during active or convalescent COVID-19. CDR3 sequence (DNA): TGTGCCAGCAGCCATATGCGGGTCAGCTCCTACAATGAGCAGTTCTTC. Its protein is CASSHMRVSSYNEQFF.